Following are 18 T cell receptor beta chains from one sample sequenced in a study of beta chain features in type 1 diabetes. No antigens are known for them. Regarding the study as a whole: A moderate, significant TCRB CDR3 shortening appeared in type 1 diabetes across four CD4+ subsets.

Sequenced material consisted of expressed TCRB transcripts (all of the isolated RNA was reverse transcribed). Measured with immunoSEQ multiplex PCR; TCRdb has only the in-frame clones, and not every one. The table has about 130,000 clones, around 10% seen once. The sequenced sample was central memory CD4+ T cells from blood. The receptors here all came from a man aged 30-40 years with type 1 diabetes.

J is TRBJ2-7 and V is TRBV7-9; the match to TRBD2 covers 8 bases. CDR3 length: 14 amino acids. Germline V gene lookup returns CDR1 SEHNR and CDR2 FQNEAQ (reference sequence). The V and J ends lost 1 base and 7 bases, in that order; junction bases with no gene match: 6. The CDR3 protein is CASSLDGGAREQYF. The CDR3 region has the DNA TGTGCCAGCAGCTTAGACGGGGGGGCACGGGAGCAGTACTTC.

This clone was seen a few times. CDR3 protein: CASSTRTSGAPGDTQYF. The DNA of the CDR3 is TGTGCCAGCAGCACCCGGACTAGCGGGGCCCCGGGGGATACGCAGTATTTT. The chain carries TRBV7-3 and TRBJ2-3; the match to TRBD2 covers 12 bases. The germline V gene encodes CDR1 SGHTA and CDR2 FQGTGA. The junction had 12 bases not matched to a gene; V was cut back by 5 bases and J by 6 bases. The CDR3 runs 17 residues.

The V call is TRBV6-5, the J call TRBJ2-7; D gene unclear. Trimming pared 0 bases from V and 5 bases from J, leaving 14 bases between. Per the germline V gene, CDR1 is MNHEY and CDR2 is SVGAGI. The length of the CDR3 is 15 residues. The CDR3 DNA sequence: TGTGCCAGCAGTTACTCTATAGTATCGCCAAACGAGCAGTACTTC. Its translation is CASSYSIVSPNEQYF.

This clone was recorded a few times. CDR3 sequence reads: CASSPGTGALHEQYF. The CDR3 bases are TGTGCCAGCAGCCCCGGGACAGGGGCCCTCCACGAGCAGTACTTC. This sequence joins TRBV7-9 and TRBJ2-7, with TRBD1 matching 10 bases. The CDR3 has 15 residues. Germline V gene data show CDR1 as SEHNR and CDR2 as FQNEAQ (reference sequence). V lost 5 bases, J lost 5 bases, and 9 bases stayed unmatched.

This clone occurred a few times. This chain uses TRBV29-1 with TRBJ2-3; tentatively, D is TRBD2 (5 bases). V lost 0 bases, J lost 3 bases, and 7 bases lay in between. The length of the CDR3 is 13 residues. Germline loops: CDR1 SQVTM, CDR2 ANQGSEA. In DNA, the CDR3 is TGCAGCGTTGAAGATACGGGAACAGATACGCAGTATTTT. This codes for CSVEDTGTDTQYF.

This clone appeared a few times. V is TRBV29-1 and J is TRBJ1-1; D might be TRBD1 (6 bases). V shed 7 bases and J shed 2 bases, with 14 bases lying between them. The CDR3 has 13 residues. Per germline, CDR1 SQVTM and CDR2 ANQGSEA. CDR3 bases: TGCAGCGCCCGGAGACAGGAAAACACTGAAGCTTTCTTT. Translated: CSARRQENTEAFF.

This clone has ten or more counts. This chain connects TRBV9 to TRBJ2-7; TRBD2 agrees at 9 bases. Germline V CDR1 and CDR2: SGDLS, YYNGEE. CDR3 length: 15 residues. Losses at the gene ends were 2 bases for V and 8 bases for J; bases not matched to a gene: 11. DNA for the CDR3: TGTGCCAGCAGCGTTGCCGGGACTAGCCTTACCAAGCAGTACTTC. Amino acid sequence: CASSVAGTSLTKQYF.

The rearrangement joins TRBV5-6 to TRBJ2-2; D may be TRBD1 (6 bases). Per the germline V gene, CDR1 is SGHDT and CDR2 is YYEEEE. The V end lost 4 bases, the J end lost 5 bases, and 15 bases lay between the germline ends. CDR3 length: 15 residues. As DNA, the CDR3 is TGTGCCAGCAGCCATGGACAGCTGAGGACCGGGGAGCTGTTTTTT. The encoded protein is CASSHGQLRTGELFF.

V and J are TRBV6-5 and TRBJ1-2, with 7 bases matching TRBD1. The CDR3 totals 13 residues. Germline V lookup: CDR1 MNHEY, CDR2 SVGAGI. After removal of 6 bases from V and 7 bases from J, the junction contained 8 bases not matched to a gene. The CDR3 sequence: CASRLGTAFGYTF. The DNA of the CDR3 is TGTGCCAGCAGACTCGGGACAGCCTTTGGCTACACCTTC.

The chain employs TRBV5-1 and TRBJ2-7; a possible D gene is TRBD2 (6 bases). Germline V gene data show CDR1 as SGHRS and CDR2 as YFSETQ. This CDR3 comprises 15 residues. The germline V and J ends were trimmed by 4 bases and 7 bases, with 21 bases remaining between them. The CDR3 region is CASSPEASVAIEQYF. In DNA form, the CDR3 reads TGCGCCAGCAGCCCCGAGGCTAGCGTCGCTATAGAGCAGTACTTC.

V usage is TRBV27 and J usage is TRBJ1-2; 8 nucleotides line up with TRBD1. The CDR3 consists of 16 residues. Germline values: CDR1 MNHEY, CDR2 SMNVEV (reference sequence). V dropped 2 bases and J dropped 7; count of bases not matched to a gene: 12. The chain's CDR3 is CASSLNHRGGSAGYTF. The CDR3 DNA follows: TGTGCCAGCAGTTTAAATCACAGGGGGGGTTCGGCTGGCTACACCTTC.

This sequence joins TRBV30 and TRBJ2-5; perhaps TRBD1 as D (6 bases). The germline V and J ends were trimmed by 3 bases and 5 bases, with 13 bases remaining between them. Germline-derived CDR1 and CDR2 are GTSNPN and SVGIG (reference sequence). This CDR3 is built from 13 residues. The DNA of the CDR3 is TGTGCCTGGAGCCCCAGCAGGGGTGAGACCCAGTACTTC. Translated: CAWSPSRGETQYF.

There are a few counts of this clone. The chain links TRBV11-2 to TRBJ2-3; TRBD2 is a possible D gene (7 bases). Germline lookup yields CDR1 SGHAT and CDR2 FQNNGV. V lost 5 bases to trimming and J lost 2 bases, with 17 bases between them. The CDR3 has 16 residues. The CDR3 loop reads CASSPTGGQTTDTQYF. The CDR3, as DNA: TGTGCCAGCAGCCCCACGGGGGGCCAAACCACAGATACGCAGTATTTT.

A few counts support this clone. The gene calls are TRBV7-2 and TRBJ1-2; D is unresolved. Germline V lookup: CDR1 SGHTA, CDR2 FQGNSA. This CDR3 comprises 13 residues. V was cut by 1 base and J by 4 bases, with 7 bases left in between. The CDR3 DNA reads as TGTGCCAGCAGCTTAGGTTCGAGCTATGGCTACACCTTC. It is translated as CASSLGSSYGYTF.

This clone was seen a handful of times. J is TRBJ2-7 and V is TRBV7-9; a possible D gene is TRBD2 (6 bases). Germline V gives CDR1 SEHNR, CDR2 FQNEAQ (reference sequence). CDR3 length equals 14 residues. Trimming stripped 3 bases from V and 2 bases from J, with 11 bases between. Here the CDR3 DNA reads TGTGCCAGCAGCTTCGGCGGGGTGCCCTACGAGCAGTACTTC. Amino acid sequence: CASSFGGVPYEQYF.

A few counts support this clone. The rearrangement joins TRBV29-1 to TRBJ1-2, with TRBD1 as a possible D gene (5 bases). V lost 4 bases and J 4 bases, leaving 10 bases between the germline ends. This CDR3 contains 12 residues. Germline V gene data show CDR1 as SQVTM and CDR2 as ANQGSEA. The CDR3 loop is CSVARQGYGYTF. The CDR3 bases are TGCAGCGTTGCCCGGCAGGGCTATGGCTACACCTTC.

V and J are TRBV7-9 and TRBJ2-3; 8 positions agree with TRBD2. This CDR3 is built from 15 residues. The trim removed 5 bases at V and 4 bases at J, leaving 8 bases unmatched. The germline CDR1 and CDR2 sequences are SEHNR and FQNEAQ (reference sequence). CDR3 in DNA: TGTGCCAGCAGCCTAACCGGGGGGGGCTCAGATACGCAGTATTTT. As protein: CASSLTGGGSDTQYF.

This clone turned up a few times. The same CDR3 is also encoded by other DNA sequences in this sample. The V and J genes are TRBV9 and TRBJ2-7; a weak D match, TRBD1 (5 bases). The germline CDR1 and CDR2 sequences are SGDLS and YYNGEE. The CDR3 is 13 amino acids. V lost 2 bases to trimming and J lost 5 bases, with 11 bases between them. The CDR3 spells CASSVQGKDEQYF. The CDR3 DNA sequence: TGTGCCAGCAGCGTTCAGGGAAAGGACGAGCAGTACTTC.